The entry below gives a single T cell receptor (beta chain) sequence along with its context. The data stem from a study of shared T cell receptors in the human thymus. The V end lost 2 bases, the J end lost 2 bases, and 10 bases lay between the germline ends. This CDR3 has 14 amino acids. Germline V lookup: CDR1 SGDLS, CDR2 YYNGEE. Clones were sequenced by immunoSEQ multiplex PCR, and TCRdb holds only the in-frame ones, with some missing. The sample carries roughly 500,000 clones, about four fifths recorded once. The same sample was also studied in work on human thymus T cells.

The sample was thymocytes. This receptor was obtained from a boy in the first two years of life with a congenital heart defect. The V call is TRBV9, the J call TRBJ1-2; D gene ambiguous. This CDR3 is CASSVGLPNYGYTF. CDR3 DNA: TGTGCCAGCAGCGTCGGACTGCCGAACTATGGCTACACCTTC.